Below, 28 T cell receptor beta chains from the same sample are listed, as sequenced in a study of blood T cell repertoires in COVID-19. Method: immunoSEQ multiplex PCR; TCRdb's copy keeps in-frame clones and lacks some. The repertoire holds hundreds of thousands of clones, with over 75% as singletons. Sequenced input: peripheral blood. These receptors all stem from a human donor in a cohort sampled during active COVID-19.

This clone occurred a few times. The rearrangement links TRBV5-1 to TRBJ2-7, with 10 bases matching TRBD2. With 3 bases clipped from V and 5 bases from J, the junction kept 11 bases outside the gene matches. The V gene's germline CDR1 is SGHRS and CDR2 YFSETQ. The CDR3 runs to 16 residues. The CDR3 bases are TGCGCCAGCAGCTCCGGGGGTCTAGCGGGGGCTGACGAGCAGTACTTC. Amino acid sequence: CASSSGGLAGADEQYF.

The chain links TRBV2 to TRBJ2-3; D not resolved. CDR1 and CDR2 (germline): SNHLY, FYNNEI. CDR3 length: 14 amino acids. V shed 8 bases and J shed 0 bases, with 12 bases lying between them. The CDR3 sequence is CASAKEFSTDTQYF. CDR3 sequence (DNA): TGTGCCAGCGCAAAGGAGTTTAGCACAGATACGCAGTATTTT.

This clone was picked up one time. The same CDR3 also results from other DNA sequences found in this sample. The chain recombines TRBV19 with TRBJ1-2; a weak D match, TRBD1 (5 bases). Germline V lookup: CDR1 LNHDA, CDR2 SQIVND (reference sequence). This CDR3 is 13 amino acids long. Trimming cost V 1 base and J 5 bases, with 8 bases left between them. CDR3 in amino acids: CASSIGAGYGYTF. CDR3 coding DNA: TGTGCCAGTAGTATAGGGGCAGGGTATGGCTACACCTTC.

A single count supports this clone. This chain uses TRBV2 with TRBJ1-2, with 7 bases fitting TRBD1. CDR3 length equals 17 residues. J was trimmed by 6 bases and V by 7 bases; bases with no gene match: 20. The germline CDR1 and CDR2 sequences are SNHLY and FYNNEI. Here the CDR3 DNA reads TGTGCCAGCACCGAAAGACAGGGTAATTTTATTCCCAATGGCTACACCTTC. Translating gives CASTERQGNFIPNGYTF.

This chain joins TRBV2 and TRBJ2-1, with 8 bases fitting TRBD2. The V and J ends lost 9 bases and 2 bases, in that order; junction bases with no gene match: 9. The CDR3 runs to 15 residues. Germline V lookup: CDR1 SNHLY, CDR2 FYNNEI. CDR3 in amino acids: CARPGGGTTYNEQFF. As DNA, the CDR3 is TGTGCCAGGCCTGGCGGGGGGACCACCTACAATGAGCAGTTCTTC.

The chain employs TRBV24-1 and TRBJ2-5; D remains unclear. The CDR3 is 17 amino acids. From germline, CDR1 is KGHDR and CDR2 SFDVKD. V lost 3 bases to trimming and J lost 2 bases, with 18 bases between them. CDR3 region: CATSDPGFGSGQETQYF. The CDR3 DNA follows: TGTGCCACCAGTGATCCGGGTTTCGGGTCTGGACAAGAGACCCAGTACTTC.

The chain recombines TRBV7-8 with TRBJ1-1, with D possibly being TRBD1 (6 bases). V gave up 6 bases and J gave up 0 bases, with 14 bases separating them. The CDR3 has 15 residues. CDR1 and CDR2 from the germline V gene are SGHVS and FQNEAQ. The CDR3 DNA reads TGTGCCAGCAGGCGAGAAACAGGGTTGAACACTGAAGCTTTCTTT. Protein product: CASRRETGLNTEAFF. Full variable domain (outside the CDR3, taken from reference TRBV7-8 and TRBJ1-1): GAGVSQSPRYKVAKRGQDVALRCDPISGHVSLFWYQQALGQGPEFLTYFQNEAQLDKSGLPSDRFFAERPEGSVSTLKIQRTQQEDSAVYLCASRRETGLNTEAFFGQGTRLTVV.

V usage is TRBV18 and J usage is TRBJ2-5; D ambiguous. V lost 6 bases and J 1 base, leaving 6 bases between the germline ends. CDR1 is KGHSH, CDR2 LQKENI, per germline. This CDR3 has 12 amino acids. CDR3 sequence: CASSASQETQYF. The CDR3 DNA follows: TGTGCCAGCTCGGCCTCCCAAGAGACCCAGTACTTC. Drawing the rest from reference TRBV18 and TRBJ2-5, the complete variable domain is NAGVMQNPRHLVRRRGQEARLRCSPMKGHSHVYWYRQLPEEGLKFMVYLQKENIIDESGMPKERFSAEFPKEGPSILRIQQVVRGDSAAYFCASSASQETQYFGPGTRLLVL.

The CDR3 DNA sequence: TGTGCCAGCAGCTTACCGACGACTCGGATCGAGCAGTACTTC. This translates into CASSLPTTRIEQYF. V and J are TRBV7-2 and TRBJ2-7; unclear D gene. Germline CDR1 and CDR2: SGHTA and FQGNSA. Trimming stripped 2 bases from V and 6 bases from J, with 14 bases between. The CDR3 has 14 residues.

The count of this clone is one. The rearrangement uses TRBV9 and TRBJ1-1; no definite D call. This CDR3 is built from 14 residues. Trimming removed 3 bases from V and 6 bases from J, with 15 bases in between. CDR1 and CDR2 from the germline V gene are SGDLS and YYNGEE. CDR3 amino acids: CASSDLKRYAEAFF. CDR3 nucleotide sequence: TGTGCCAGCAGCGACTTGAAGAGGTACGCTGAAGCTTTCTTT.

The count of this clone is one. The chain has TRBV19 and TRBJ2-2; D not resolved. CDR1 LNHDA and CDR2 SQIVND come from the germline V gene (reference sequence). Trimming shortened V by 10 bases and J by 1 base, and 10 bases separated the two germline ends. This CDR3 is 13 amino acids long. This chain's CDR3 is CATETRNTGELFF. The DNA of the CDR3 is TGTGCCACCGAAACACGGAACACCGGGGAGCTGTTTTTT.

The chain joins TRBV10-1 to TRBJ2-5, with D perhaps TRBD1 (6 bases). CDR1 and CDR2 (germline): WNHNN, SYGVQD (reference sequence). V was pared by 3 bases and J by 0 bases, with 17 bases between. The CDR3 is 17 residues long. This CDR3 is CASSEGGEGQYQETQYF. The CDR3 DNA follows: TGCGCCAGCAGTGAAGGGGGTGAAGGACAGTACCAAGAGACCCAGTACTTC.

The rearrangement joins TRBV20-1 to TRBJ2-4; 10 bases are shared with TRBD1. V lost 6 bases and J lost 1; bases outside the gene matches: 12. The CDR3 is made up of 17 amino acids. CDR1 and CDR2 (germline): DFQATT, SNEGSKA (reference sequence). The CDR3 loop reads CSASKTGQGIAKNIQYF. For the CDR3, the DNA is TGCAGTGCGAGTAAAACGGGACAGGGGATCGCCAAAAACATTCAGTACTTC.

The V call is TRBV5-1, the J call TRBJ1-2; 8 bases map to TRBD1. The germline CDR1 and CDR2 sequences are SGHRS and YFSETQ. The CDR3 contains 12 residues. With 4 bases clipped from V and 8 bases from J, the junction kept 4 bases outside the gene matches. The CDR3 nucleotides are TGCGCCAGCAGCACGACAGGGGTGGGCTACACCTTC. Amino acid sequence: CASSTTGVGYTF.

This chain connects TRBV29-1 to TRBJ1-5, with TRBD1 identical over 7 bases. The CDR3 sequence is 12 residues long. In germline, CDR1 is SQVTM, CDR2 ANQGSEA. The chain's CDR3 is CRRQGSNQPQHF. The DNA of the CDR3 is TGCAGAAGACAGGGCAGCAATCAGCCCCAGCATTTT. Variable domain in full (rest from reference TRBV29-1 and TRBJ1-5): SAVISQKPSRDICQRGTSLTIQCQVDSQVTMMFWYRQQPGQSLTLIATANQGSEATYESGFVIDKFPISRPNLTFSTLTVSNMSPEDSSIYLCRRQGSNQPQHFGDGTRLSIL.

This sequence joins TRBV30 and TRBJ1-5; D remains ambiguous. Germline V lookup: CDR1 GTSNPN, CDR2 SVGIG (reference sequence). V dropped 2 bases and J dropped 4 bases, with 15 bases sitting between them. The CDR3 is made up of 15 amino acids. Here the CDR3 reads CAWSISRGLNQPQHF. DNA of the CDR3: TGTGCCTGGAGTATTTCCAGAGGACTTAATCAGCCCCAGCATTTT.

This clone has a single count. The gene calls are TRBV9 and TRBJ1-5; 7 positions agree with TRBD1. V dropped 4 bases and J dropped 2; count of bases not matched to a gene: 12. Germline V gene lookup returns CDR1 SGDLS and CDR2 YYNGEE. CDR3 length: 17 residues. CDR3 protein: CASSPGQNTYGNQPQHF. The CDR3 nucleotides read TGTGCCAGCAGCCCGGGACAGAACACCTATGGCAATCAGCCCCAGCATTTT.

V and J are TRBV12-3 or TRBV12-4 and TRBJ2-7; D remains unclear. V lost 6 bases, J lost 2 bases, and 11 bases lay in between. This CDR3 is built from 13 residues. The CDR3 loop is CASSTTSTYEQYF. CDR3 in DNA: TGTGCCAGCAGCACTACATCTACCTACGAGCAGTACTTC.

This chain uses TRBV19 with TRBJ1-4; D unclear. CDR1 and CDR2 (germline): LNHDA, SQIVND (reference sequence). The length of the CDR3 is 13 residues. V lost 11 bases and J lost 3, with 13 bases in between. The CDR3 is CAANSAANEKLFF. The DNA for the CDR3 is TGTGCCGCCAACTCGGCGGCTAATGAAAAACTGTTTTTT.

The V and J genes are TRBV10-3 and TRBJ1-1; 7 nucleotides line up with TRBD1. The CDR3 spans 14 residues. Per germline, CDR1 ENHRY and CDR2 SYGVKD. The junction had 3 bases not matched to a gene; V was cut back by 4 bases and J by 1 base. The CDR3 region is CAISVTGTNTEAFF. CDR3 bases: TGTGCCATCAGTGTGACAGGGACGAACACTGAAGCTTTCTTT.

The table lists this clone with a count of one. This sample also contains other DNA sequences that code for the same CDR3. The chain recombines TRBV6-5 with TRBJ1-1; tentative D call: TRBD1 (5 bases). The CDR3 contains 14 residues. The germline V and J ends were trimmed by 0 bases and 2 bases, with 7 bases remaining between them. Germline V gives CDR1 MNHEY, CDR2 SVGAGI. The CDR3 DNA sequence: TGTGCCAGCAGTTACTCTGGGGCTAACACTGAAGCTTTCTTT. Protein product: CASSYSGANTEAFF.

The V call is TRBV10-2, the J call TRBJ1-1; no firm D call. This CDR3 is 14 amino acids long. V was shortened by 2 bases and J by 5 bases, with 12 bases between the two germline ends. Germline V CDR1 and CDR2: WSHSY, SAAADI. The CDR3 region is CASSEPSERTEAFF. In DNA, the CDR3 is TGCGCCAGCAGTGAGCCGTCGGAGAGGACTGAAGCTTTCTTT.

This chain joins TRBV11-3 and TRBJ2-1; possible D gene TRBD2, 6 bases. Germline CDR1 and CDR2: SGHNT and YENEEA. CDR3 length: 12 residues. Trimming removed 1 base at V and 10 bases at J, with 8 bases between. CDR3 in DNA: TGTGCCAGCAGCTTAGGGGGGGAGGAGCAGTTCTTC. Residues: CASSLGGEEQFF.

V and J are TRBV5-5 and TRBJ1-1; 9 nucleotides align to TRBD1. Germline V gene lookup returns CDR1 SGHKS and CDR2 YYEKEE (reference sequence). The CDR3 extends over 13 amino acids. V shed 4 bases and J 3 bases; nucleotides not matched to a gene: 1. CDR3 sequence reads: CASSGDRDTEAFF. The CDR3 DNA reads TGTGCCAGCAGCGGGGACAGGGACACTGAAGCTTTCTTT.

The chain carries TRBV19 and TRBJ2-7; the match to TRBD2 covers 7 bases. The CDR3 loop spans 14 amino acids. Germline V gene data show CDR1 as LNHDA and CDR2 as SQIVND (reference sequence). J gave up 3 bases and V 2 bases, and 4 bases lay outside the gene matches. In DNA form, the CDR3 reads TGTGCCAGTAGTATACGGGGGAGGGACTACGAGCAGTACTTC. As protein: CASSIRGRDYEQYF. Combining the CDR3 with reference TRBV19 and TRBJ2-7 gives the whole variable domain DGGITQSPKYLFRKEGQNVTLSCEQNLNHDAMYWYRQDPGQGLRLIYYSQIVNDFQKGDIAEGYSVSREKKESFPLTVTSAQKNPTAFYLCASSIRGRDYEQYFGPGTRLTVT.

This chain joins TRBV2 and TRBJ2-3; D gene unclear. The CDR3 loop spans 12 amino acids. CDR1 SNHLY and CDR2 FYNNEI come from the germline V gene. Trimming left V 11 bases short and J 3 bases short, with 12 bases between. Written as DNA, the CDR3 is TGTGCCGATCGGCTAGAAACAGATACGCAGTATTTT. This translates into CADRLETDTQYF.

This clone was counted once. Other DNA sequences in the sample encode the same CDR3. V usage is TRBV11-2 and J usage is TRBJ1-5; D remains ambiguous. The V and J ends lost 0 bases and 4 bases respectively, with 4 bases between them. Germline V gene sequence: CDR1 SGHAT, CDR2 FQNNGV. The CDR3 is 13 residues long. The CDR3 DNA reads TGTGCCAGCAGCTTAGATCGGAATCAGCCCCAGCATTTT. This translates into CASSLDRNQPQHF.

The chain uses TRBV7-3 and TRBJ2-6; the match to TRBD1 covers 8 bases. With V trimmed by 2 bases and J by 3 bases, 3 bases remained unmatched. Per germline, CDR1 SGHTA and CDR2 FQGTGA. This CDR3 contains 16 residues. In DNA form, the CDR3 reads TGTGCCAGCAGCTTACGACAGGGGAATGGGGCCAACGTCCTGACTTTC. Protein product: CASSLRQGNGANVLTF.